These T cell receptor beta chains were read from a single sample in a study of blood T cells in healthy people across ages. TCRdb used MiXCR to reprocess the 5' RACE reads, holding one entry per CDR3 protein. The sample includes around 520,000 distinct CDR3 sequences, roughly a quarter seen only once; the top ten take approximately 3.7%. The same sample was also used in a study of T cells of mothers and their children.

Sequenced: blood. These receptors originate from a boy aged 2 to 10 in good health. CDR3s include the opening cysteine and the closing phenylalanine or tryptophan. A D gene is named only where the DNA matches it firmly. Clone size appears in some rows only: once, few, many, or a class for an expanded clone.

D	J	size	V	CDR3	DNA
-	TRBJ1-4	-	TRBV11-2	CASSSKGGGLFF	TGTGCCAGCAGCTCCAAGGGGGGGGGACTGTTTTTT
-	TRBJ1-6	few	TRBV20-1	CSARDANRRGSPLHF	TGCAGTGCTAGAGATGCGAACCGACGTGGGTCACCCCTCCACTTT
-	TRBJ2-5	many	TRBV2	CASSLTGTQETQYF	TGTGCCAGCAGTCTCACCGGGACCCAAGAGACCCAGTACTTC
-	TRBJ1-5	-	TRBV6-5	CASRAGGGNQPQHF	TGTGCCAGCAGGGCAGGAGGAGGCAATCAGCCCCAGCATTTT
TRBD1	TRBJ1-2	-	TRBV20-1	CSASPTGDVNYGYTF	TGCAGTGCTAGCCCCACAGGGGATGTTAACTATGGCTACACCTTC
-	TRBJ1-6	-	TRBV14	CASSARRNNSPLHF	TGTGCCAGCAGCGCCAGACGGAATAATTCACCCCTCCACTTT
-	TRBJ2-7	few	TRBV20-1	CSAATGFRQYF	TGCAGTGCAGCTACAGGGTTCAGGCAGTACTTC
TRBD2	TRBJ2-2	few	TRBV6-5	CASTPLTSGVTGELFF	TGTGCCAGCACTCCCCTTACTAGCGGTGTCACCGGGGAGCTGTTTTTT
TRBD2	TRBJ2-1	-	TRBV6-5	CASGTGTSGTNEQFF	TGTGCCAGCGGCACAGGGACTAGCGGGACTAATGAGCAGTTCTTC
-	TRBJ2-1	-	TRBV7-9	CASSLLGGLLYNEQFF	TGTGCCAGCAGCTTGTTAGGCGGGTTACTCTACAATGAGCAGTTCTTC
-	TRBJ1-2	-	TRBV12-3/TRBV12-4	CASRISTGLIYGYTF	TGTGCCAGCAGAATTAGTACAGGGCTCATCTATGGCTACACCTTC
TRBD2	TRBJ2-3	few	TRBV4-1	CASSHQRERDTQYF	TGCGCCAGCAGCCATCAGCGGGAGCGGGATACGCAGTATTTT
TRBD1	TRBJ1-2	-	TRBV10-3	CAISDPNLGTAYGYTF	TGTGCCATCAGTGATCCCAACCTCGGGACAGCTTATGGCTACACCTTC
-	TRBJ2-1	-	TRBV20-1	CSAFKRTDNEQFF	TGCAGTGCATTTAAACGGACCGACAATGAGCAGTTCTTC
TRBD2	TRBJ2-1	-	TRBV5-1	CASSLGAALAGAFYNEQFF	TGCGCCAGCAGCTTGGGGGCAGCCTTAGCGGGGGCCTTTTACAATGAGCAGTTCTTC
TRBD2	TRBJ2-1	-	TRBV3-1	CASERASGSGNEQFF	TGTGCCAGCGAGAGGGCTAGCGGGAGTGGCAATGAGCAGTTCTTC
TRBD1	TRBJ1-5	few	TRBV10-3	CAISGTAYQPQHF	TGTGCCATCAGCGGGACAGCCTATCAGCCCCAGCATTTT
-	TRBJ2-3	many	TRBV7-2	CASSGGSDTQYF	TGTGCCAGCAGCGGGGGGTCGGATACGCAGTATTTT
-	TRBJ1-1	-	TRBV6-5	CASRATARTTEAFF	TGTGCCAGTAGGGCCACAGCAAGGACCACTGAAGCTTTCTTT
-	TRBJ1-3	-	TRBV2	CASRRDGGNTIYF	TGTGCCAGCAGGCGAGACGGAGGAAACACCATATATTTT
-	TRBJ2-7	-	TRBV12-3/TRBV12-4	CASSTPGTYEQYF	TGTGCCAGCAGTACCCCAGGCACCTACGAGCAGTACTTC
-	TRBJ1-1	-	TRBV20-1	CSARDPQGGNTEAFF	TGCAGTGCTAGAGATCCCCAAGGCGGGAACACTGAAGCTTTCTTT
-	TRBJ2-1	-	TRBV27	CASSAGYEQFF	TGTGCCAGCAGCGCCGGGTATGAGCAGTTCTTC
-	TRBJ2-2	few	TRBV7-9	CASSLSQGRDGELFF	TGTGCCAGCAGCTTGTCACAGGGGAGGGACGGGGAGCTGTTTTTT
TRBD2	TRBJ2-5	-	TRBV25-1	CASSRGTSVEETQYF	TGTGCCAGCAGTAGAGGGACTAGCGTTGAAGAGACCCAGTACTTC
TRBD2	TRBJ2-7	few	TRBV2	CASTTTGLAAYEQYF	TGTGCCAGCACTACGACGGGACTAGCGGCCTACGAGCAGTACTTC
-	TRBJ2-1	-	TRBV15	CATQLGLSSSYNEQFF	TGTGCCACCCAACTGGGACTCTCGAGCTCCTACAATGAGCAGTTCTTC
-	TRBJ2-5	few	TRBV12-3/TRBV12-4	CASSPPGTPCFF	TGTGCCAGCAGTCCCCCCGGGACGCCCTGCTTCTTC
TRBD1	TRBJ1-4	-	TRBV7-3	CASSRQGGEKLFF	TGTGCCAGCAGCCGACAGGGAGGCGAAAAACTGTTTTTT
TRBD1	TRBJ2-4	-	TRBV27	CASSLRTGDIQYF	TGTGCCAGCAGTTTAAGGACAGGGGACATTCAGTACTTC
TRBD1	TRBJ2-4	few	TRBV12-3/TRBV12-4	CASGTGGADIQYF	TGTGCCAGCGGGACAGGGGGCGCGGACATTCAGTACTTC
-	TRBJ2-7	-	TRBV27	CASSLGGGRDYEQYF	TGCGCCAGCAGTTTAGGGGGAGGTAGAGACTACGAGCAGTACTTC
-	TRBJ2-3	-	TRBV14	CASSQVLGTDTQYF	TGTGCCAGCAGCCAAGTGCTAGGTACAGATACGCAGTATTTT
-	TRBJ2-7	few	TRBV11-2	CASSLEGGRPYEQYF	TGTGCCAGCAGCTTAGAAGGGGGGCGTCCCTACGAGCAGTACTTC
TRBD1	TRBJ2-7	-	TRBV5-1	CASRLGQGIYEQYF	TGCGCCAGCAGATTGGGACAGGGTATCTACGAGCAGTACTTC
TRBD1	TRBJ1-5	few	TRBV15	CATSRDRVGQPQHF	TGTGCCACCAGCAGGGACAGGGTTGGTCAGCCCCAGCATTTT
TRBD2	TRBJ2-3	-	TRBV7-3	CASSTTSGGAWGTDTQYF	TGTGCCAGCAGCACGACTAGCGGGGGGGCCTGGGGCACAGATACGCAGTATTTT
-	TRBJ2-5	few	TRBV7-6	CASSQGPAETQYF	TGTGCCAGCAGCCAGGGGCCAGCTGAGACCCAGTACTTC
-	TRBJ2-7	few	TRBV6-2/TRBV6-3	CASSYWRPTYEQYF	TGTGCCAGCAGTTACTGGCGGCCTACCTACGAGCAGTACTTC
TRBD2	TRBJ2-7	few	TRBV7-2	CASSLTSGRNEQYF	TGTGCCAGCAGCTTAACTAGCGGGAGAAACGAGCAGTACTTC
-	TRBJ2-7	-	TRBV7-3	CASSLGGTQGSEQYF	TGTGCCAGCAGCTTAGGGGGGACTCAGGGATCCGAGCAGTACTTC
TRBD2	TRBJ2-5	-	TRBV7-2	CASSYGIAGGLFQETQYF	TGTGCCAGCAGCTACGGGATAGCGGGGGGCTTGTTCCAAGAGACCCAGTACTTC
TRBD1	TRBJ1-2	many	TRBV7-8	CASSHPDRVGGYTF	TGTGCCAGCAGCCACCCCGACAGGGTGGGGGGCTACACCTTC
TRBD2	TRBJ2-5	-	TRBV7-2	CASSDLAGEGHRTTQYF	TGTGCCAGCAGCGACCTAGCGGGAGAGGGACACCGAACGACCCAGTACTTC
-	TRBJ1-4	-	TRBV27	CASSGSGAYNEKLFF	TGTGCCAGCAGTGGGTCGGGGGCGTATAATGAAAAACTGTTTTTT